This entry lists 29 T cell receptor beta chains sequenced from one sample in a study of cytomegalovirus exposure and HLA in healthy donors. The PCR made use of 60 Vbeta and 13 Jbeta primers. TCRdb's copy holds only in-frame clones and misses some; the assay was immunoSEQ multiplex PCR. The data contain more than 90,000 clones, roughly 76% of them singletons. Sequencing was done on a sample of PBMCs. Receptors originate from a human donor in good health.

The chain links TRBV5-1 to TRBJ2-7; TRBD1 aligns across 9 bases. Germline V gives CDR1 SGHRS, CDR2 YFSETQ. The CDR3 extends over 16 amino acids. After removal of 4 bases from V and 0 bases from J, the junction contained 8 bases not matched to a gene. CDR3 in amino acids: CASSNPATGGSYEQYF. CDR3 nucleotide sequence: TGCGCCAGCAGCAATCCCGCGACAGGGGGCTCCTACGAGCAGTACTTC. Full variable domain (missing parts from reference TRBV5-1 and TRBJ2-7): KAGVTQTPRYLIKTRGQQVTLSCSPISGHRSVSWYQQTPGQGLQFLFEYFSETQRNKGNFPGRFSGRQFSNSRSEMNVSTLELGDSALYLCASSNPATGGSYEQYFGPGTRLTVT.

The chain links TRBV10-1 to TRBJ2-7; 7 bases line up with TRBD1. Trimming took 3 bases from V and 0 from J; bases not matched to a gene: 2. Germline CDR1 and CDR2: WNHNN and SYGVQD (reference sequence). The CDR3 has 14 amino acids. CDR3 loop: CASSEGTVSYEQYF. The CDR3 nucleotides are TGCGCCAGCAGTGAAGGGACAGTCTCCTACGAGCAGTACTTC.

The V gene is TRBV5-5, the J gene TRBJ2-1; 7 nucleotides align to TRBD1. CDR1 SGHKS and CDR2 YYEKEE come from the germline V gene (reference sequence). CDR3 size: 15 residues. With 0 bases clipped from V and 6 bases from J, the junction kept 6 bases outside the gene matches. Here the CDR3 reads CASSLETGVPNEQFF. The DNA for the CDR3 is TGTGCCAGCAGCTTGGAAACAGGGGTCCCCAATGAGCAGTTCTTC. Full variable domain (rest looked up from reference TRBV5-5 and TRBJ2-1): DAGVTQSPTHLIKTRGQQVTLRCSPISGHKSVSWYQQVLGQGPQFIFQYYEKEERGRGNFPDRFSARQFPNYSSELNVNALLLGDSALYLCASSLETGVPNEQFFGPGTRLTVL.

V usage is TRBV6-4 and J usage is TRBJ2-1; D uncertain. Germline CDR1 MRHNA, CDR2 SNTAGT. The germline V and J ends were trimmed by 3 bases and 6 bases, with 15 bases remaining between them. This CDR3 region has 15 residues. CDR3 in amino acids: CASSEVDGVGNEQFF. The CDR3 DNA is TGTGCCAGCAGTGAAGTCGACGGAGTGGGCAATGAGCAGTTCTTC.

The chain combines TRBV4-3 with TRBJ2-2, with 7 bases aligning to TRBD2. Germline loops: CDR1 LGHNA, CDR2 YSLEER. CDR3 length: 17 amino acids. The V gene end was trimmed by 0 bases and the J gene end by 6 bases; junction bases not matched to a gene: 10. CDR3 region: CASSQDLRGSWSGELFF. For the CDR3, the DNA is TGCGCCAGCAGCCAAGATCTGCGCGGGAGTTGGTCCGGGGAGCTGTTTTTT.

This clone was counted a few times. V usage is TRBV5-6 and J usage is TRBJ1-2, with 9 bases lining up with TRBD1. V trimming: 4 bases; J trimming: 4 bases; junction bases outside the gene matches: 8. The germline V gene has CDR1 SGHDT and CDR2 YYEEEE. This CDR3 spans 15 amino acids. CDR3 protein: CASSIRDRVGYGYTF. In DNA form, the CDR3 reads TGTGCCAGCAGCATCCGGGACAGGGTGGGCTATGGCTACACCTTC.

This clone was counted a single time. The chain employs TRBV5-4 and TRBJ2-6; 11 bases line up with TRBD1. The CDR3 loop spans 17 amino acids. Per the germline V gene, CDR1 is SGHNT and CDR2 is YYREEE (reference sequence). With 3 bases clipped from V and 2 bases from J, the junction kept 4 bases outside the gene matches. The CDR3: CASSSDRGRTGANVLTF. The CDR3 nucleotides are TGTGCCAGCAGCTCGGACAGGGGGCGTACTGGGGCCAACGTCCTGACTTTC.

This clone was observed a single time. CDR3 DNA: TGCGCCAGCAGCTTCGAGAGACAGGGGATCCACACCGGGGAGCTGTTTTTT. Amino acid sequence: CASSFERQGIHTGELFF. This chain joins TRBV5-1 and TRBJ2-2, with TRBD1 matching over 8 bases. Germline V lookup: CDR1 SGHRS, CDR2 YFSETQ. The CDR3 consists of 17 residues. V dropped 2 bases and J dropped 3; count of bases not matched to a gene: 9.

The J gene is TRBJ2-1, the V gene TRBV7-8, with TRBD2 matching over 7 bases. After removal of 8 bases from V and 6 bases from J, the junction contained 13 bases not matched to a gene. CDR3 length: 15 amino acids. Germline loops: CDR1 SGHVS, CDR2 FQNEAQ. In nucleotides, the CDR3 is TGTGCCAGCTTCTTCCCGGGAGGATTTATCAATGAGCAGTTCTTC. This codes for CASFFPGGFINEQFF.

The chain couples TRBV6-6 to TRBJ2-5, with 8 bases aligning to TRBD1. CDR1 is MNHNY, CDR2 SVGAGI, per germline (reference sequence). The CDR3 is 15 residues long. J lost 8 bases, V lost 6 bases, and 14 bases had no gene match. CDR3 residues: CASRPSGGQGGTQYF. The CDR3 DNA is TGTGCCAGCAGACCAAGCGGAGGACAGGGAGGAACCCAGTACTTC.

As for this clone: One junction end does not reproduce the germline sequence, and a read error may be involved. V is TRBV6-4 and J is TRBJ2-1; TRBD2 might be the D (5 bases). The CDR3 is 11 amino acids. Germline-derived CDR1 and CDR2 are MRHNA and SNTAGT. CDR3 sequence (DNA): TGTGCCAGCAGGAACGGACTTGACTCAGTCTTC. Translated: CASRNGLDSVF.

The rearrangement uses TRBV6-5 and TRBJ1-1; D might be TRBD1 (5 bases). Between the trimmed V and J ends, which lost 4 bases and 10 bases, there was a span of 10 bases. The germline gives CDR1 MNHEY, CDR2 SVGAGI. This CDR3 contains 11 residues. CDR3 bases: TGTGCCAGCAGTTGGGGCATTGGAGCTTTCTTT. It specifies CASSWGIGAFF.

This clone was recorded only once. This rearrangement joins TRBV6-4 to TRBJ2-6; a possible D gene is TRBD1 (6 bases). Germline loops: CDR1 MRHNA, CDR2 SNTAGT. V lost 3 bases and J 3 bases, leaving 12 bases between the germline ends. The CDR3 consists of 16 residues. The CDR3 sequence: CASSEQGAYGANVLTF. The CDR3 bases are TGTGCCAGCAGTGAACAGGGAGCTTATGGGGCCAACGTCCTGACTTTC.

The CDR3 loop reads CATRGAGRSEAFF. The CDR3 DNA follows: TGTGCCACCCGCGGGGCCGGGCGGAGTGAAGCTTTCTTT. The V gene is TRBV6-5, the J gene TRBJ1-1; D is possibly TRBD1 (5 bases). This CDR3 contains 13 residues. With 10 bases removed from V and 7 bases from J, the gap between germline ends came to 19 bases. Per germline, CDR1 MNHEY and CDR2 SVGAGI.

The CDR3 nucleotides read TGCGCCAGCAGCTACGCGCGGGAGACCCAGTACTTC. It is translated as CASSYARETQYF. The chain links TRBV5-1 to TRBJ2-5; the D is unclear. The CDR3 is 12 residues long. The V end was cut by 3 bases, the J end by 5 bases, with 8 bases between. Per the germline V gene, CDR1 is SGHRS and CDR2 is YFSETQ. Full variable domain (missing parts from reference TRBV5-1 and TRBJ2-5): KAGVTQTPRYLIKTRGQQVTLSCSPISGHRSVSWYQQTPGQGLQFLFEYFSETQRNKGNFPGRFSGRQFSNSRSEMNVSTLELGDSALYLCASSYARETQYFGPGTRLLVL.

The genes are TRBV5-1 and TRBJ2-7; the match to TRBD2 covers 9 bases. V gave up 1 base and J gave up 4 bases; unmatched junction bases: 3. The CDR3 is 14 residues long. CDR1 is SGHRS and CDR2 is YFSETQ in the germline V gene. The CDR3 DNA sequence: TGCGCCAGCAGCTTGACAGCGGGGGGTTACGAGCAGTACTTC. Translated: CASSLTAGGYEQYF.

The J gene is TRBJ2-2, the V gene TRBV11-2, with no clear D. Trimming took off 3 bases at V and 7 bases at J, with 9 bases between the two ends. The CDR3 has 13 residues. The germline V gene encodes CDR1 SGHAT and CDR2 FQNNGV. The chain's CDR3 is CASSFPEHGELFF. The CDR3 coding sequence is TGTGCCAGCAGCTTCCCGGAGCACGGGGAGCTGTTTTTT.

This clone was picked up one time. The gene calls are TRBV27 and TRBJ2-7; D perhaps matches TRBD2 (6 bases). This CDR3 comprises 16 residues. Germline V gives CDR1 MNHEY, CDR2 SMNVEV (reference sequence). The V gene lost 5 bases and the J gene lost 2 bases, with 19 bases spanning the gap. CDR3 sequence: CASSPLRRALPYEQYF. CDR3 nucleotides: TGTGCCAGCAGTCCCCTGAGGAGGGCCTTACCCTACGAGCAGTACTTC.

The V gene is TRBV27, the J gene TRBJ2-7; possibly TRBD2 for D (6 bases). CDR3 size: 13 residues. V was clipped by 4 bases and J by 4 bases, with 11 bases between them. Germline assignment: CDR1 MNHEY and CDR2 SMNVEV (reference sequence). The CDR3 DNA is TGTGCCAGCAGTTCCCCTGGAGGGTACGAGCAGTACTTC. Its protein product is CASSSPGGYEQYF.

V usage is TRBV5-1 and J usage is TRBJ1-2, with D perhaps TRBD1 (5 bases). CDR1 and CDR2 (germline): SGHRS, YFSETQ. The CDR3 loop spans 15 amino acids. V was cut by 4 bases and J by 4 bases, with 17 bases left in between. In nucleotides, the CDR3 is TGCGCCAGCAGCCGGGACTTGGTCATGGGCTATGGCTACACCTTC. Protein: CASSRDLVMGYGYTF.

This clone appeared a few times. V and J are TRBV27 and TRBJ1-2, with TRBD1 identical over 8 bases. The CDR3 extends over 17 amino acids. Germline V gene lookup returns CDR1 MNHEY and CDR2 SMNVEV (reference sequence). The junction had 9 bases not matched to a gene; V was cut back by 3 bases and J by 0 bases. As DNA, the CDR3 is TGTGCCAGCAGTTTCCGGACAGGGAGCCCCCCTAACTATGGCTACACCTTC. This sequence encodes CASSFRTGSPPNYGYTF.

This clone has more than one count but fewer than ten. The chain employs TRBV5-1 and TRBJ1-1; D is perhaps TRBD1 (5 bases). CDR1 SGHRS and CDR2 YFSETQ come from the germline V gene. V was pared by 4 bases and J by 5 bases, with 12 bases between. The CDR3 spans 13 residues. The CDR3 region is CASSQPGTTEAFF. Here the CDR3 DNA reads TGCGCCAGCAGCCAACCCGGGACTACTGAAGCTTTCTTT.

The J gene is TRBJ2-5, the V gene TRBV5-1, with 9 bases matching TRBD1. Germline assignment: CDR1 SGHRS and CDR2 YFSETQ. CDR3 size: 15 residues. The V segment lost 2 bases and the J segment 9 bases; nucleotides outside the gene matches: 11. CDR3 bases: TGCGCCAGCAGCTTACGGGACAGGGCCCCTGCGGCCCAGTACTTC. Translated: CASSLRDRAPAAQYF.

This CDR3 reads CASSTTGTGIYEQYF. The CDR3 coding sequence is TGTGCCAGCAGTACTACCGGGACAGGGATCTACGAGCAGTACTTC. V gene TRBV6-5 combines with J gene TRBJ2-7, with 9 positions matching TRBD1. The CDR3 runs 15 residues. V gave up 5 bases and J gave up 3 bases; unmatched junction bases: 8. The germline CDR1 and CDR2 sequences are MNHEY and SVGAGI.

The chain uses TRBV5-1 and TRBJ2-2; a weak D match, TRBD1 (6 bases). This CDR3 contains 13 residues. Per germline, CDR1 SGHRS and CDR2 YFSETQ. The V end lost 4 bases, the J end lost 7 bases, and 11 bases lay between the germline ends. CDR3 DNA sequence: TGCGCCAGCAGCGCCACAGGGATCGGGGAGCTGTTTTTT. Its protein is CASSATGIGELFF.

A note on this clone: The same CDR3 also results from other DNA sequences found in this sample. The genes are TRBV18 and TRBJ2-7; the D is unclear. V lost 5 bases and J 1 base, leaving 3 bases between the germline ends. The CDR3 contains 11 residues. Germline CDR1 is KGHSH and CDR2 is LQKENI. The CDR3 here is CASSSSYEQYF. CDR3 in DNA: TGTGCCAGCTCATCATCCTACGAGCAGTACTTC.

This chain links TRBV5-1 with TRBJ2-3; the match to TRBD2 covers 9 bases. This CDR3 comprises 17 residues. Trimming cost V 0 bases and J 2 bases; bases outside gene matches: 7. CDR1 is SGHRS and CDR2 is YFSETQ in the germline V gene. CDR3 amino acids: CASSLDPLAGLTDTQYF. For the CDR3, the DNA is TGCGCCAGCAGCTTGGACCCCCTAGCGGGGCTCACAGATACGCAGTATTTT. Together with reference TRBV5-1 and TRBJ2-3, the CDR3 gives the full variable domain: KAGVTQTPRYLIKTRGQQVTLSCSPISGHRSVSWYQQTPGQGLQFLFEYFSETQRNKGNFPGRFSGRQFSNSRSEMNVSTLELGDSALYLCASSLDPLAGLTDTQYFGPGTRLTVL.

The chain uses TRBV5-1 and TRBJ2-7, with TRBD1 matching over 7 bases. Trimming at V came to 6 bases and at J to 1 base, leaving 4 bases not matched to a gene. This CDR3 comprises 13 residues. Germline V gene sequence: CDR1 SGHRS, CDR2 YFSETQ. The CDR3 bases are TGCGCCAGCACCCGGGACAGTTCCTACGAGCAGTACTTC. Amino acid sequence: CASTRDSSYEQYF.

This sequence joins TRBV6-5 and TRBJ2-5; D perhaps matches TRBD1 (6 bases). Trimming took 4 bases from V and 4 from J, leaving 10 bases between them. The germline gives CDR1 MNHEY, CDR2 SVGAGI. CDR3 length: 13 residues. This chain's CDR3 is CASSLGGTETQYF. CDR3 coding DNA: TGTGCCAGCAGTTTAGGGGGAACAGAGACCCAGTACTTC.